A selection of T cell receptor beta chains follows, all from one sample in a study of T cell responses to AZD1222 COVID-19 vaccine. Sequenced by immunoSEQ multiplex PCR; TCRdb stores in-frame clones only, minus some. The sample consists of tens of thousands of clones, 92% of them appearing once. The sequenced sample was peripheral blood, obtained 28 days after the second AZD1222 dose. The receptors derive from an adult who received the AZD1222 COVID-19 vaccine. The CDR3 runs from the conserved cysteine through the conserved F or W. D genes are given only for firm matches. Not all rows give a size; the values are once, few, many and, for expanded clones, a class.

J: TRBJ2-7
V: TRBV20-1
D: TRBD2
size: -
CDR3: CSASAPGGSYEQYF
DNA: TGCAGTGCTAGTGCCCCGGGGGGCTCCTACGAGCAGTACTTC

J: TRBJ1-2
V: TRBV5-1
D: -
size: -
CDR3: CASTLGGGTNYGYTF
DNA: TGCGCCAGCACCCTCGGGGGGGGAACTAACTATGGCTACACCTTC

J: TRBJ2-6
V: TRBV3-1/TRBV3-2
D: TRBD2
size: -
CDR3: CASSQRLAGGSPGANVLTF
DNA: TGTGCCAGCAGCCAACGACTAGCGGGAGGATCCCCTGGGGCCAACGTCCTGACTTTC

J: TRBJ1-1
V: TRBV28
D: -
size: -
CDR3: CASSLQFSTEAFF
DNA: TGTGCCAGCAGTTTACAGTTTTCGACTGAAGCTTTCTTT

J: TRBJ1-1
V: TRBV28
D: -
size: -
CDR3: CASSLWTVGLNTEAFF
DNA: TGTGCCAGCAGTTTATGGACGGTGGGGCTGAACACTGAAGCTTTCTTT

J: TRBJ2-7
V: TRBV7-9
D: -
size: -
CDR3: CASSLLGQYSYEQYF
DNA: TGTGCCAGCAGCTTACTCGGACAGTACTCCTACGAGCAGTACTTC

J: TRBJ2-5
V: TRBV2
D: TRBD2
size: -
CDR3: CASRPDGLAGETQYF
DNA: TGTGCCAGCAGACCCGACGGACTAGCAGGGGAGACCCAGTACTTC

J: TRBJ1-3
V: TRBV29-1
D: TRBD1
size: -
CDR3: CSVVTGAGNTIYF
DNA: TGCAGCGTGGTGACAGGGGCTGGAAACACCATATATTTT

J: TRBJ1-4
V: TRBV6-5
D: TRBD1
size: -
CDR3: CASRMGQGSEKLFF
DNA: TGTGCCAGCCGTATGGGACAGGGGAGTGAAAAACTGTTTTTT

J: TRBJ1-3
V: TRBV5-1
D: -
size: -
CDR3: CASSPAQGPSGDTIYF
DNA: TGCGCCAGCAGCCCAGCACAGGGTCCCAGTGGGGACACCATATATTTT

J: TRBJ1-1
V: TRBV3-1/TRBV3-2
D: -
size: -
CDR3: CASSQQGGTEAFF
DNA: TGTGCCAGCAGTCAACAGGGAGGCACTGAAGCTTTCTTT

J: TRBJ2-3
V: TRBV2
D: -
size: -
CDR3: CASRLEGIEGTDTQYF
DNA: TGTGCCAGCCGCCTCGAGGGGATAGAGGGCACAGATACGCAGTATTTT

J: TRBJ2-1
V: TRBV11-2
D: TRBD2
size: -
CDR3: CASSERGSSYNEQFF
DNA: TGTGCCAGCAGCGAGCGGGGGAGCTCCTACAATGAGCAGTTCTTC

J: TRBJ1-1
V: TRBV7-3
D: -
size: few
CDR3: CASSLSQGGTEAFF
DNA: TGTGCCAGCAGCTTAAGCCAGGGTGGGACTGAAGCTTTCTTT

J: TRBJ2-7
V: TRBV7-9
D: -
size: -
CDR3: CASSPERGSAPGQYF
DNA: TGTGCCAGCAGCCCCGAGAGGGGGAGTGCCCCCGGGCAGTACTTC

J: TRBJ2-5
V: TRBV10-3
D: -
size: -
CDR3: CAISESVGAGSQETQYF
DNA: TGTGCCATCAGTGAGTCGGTCGGGGCAGGGTCACAAGAGACCCAGTACTTC

J: TRBJ1-5
V: TRBV27
D: -
size: -
CDR3: CASSRGTTNQPQHF
DNA: TGTGCCAGCAGCAGGGGCACCACCAATCAGCCCCAGCATTTT

J: TRBJ2-1
V: TRBV7-2
D: TRBD2
size: -
CDR3: CASKPLAGGPPNEQFF
DNA: TGTGCCAGTAAACCCCTAGCGGGAGGGCCCCCCAATGAGCAGTTCTTC

J: TRBJ2-7
V: TRBV11-2
D: TRBD1
size: few
CDR3: CASSPYLDRGRYEQYF
DNA: TGTGCCAGCAGCCCCTACCTGGACAGGGGGCGCTACGAGCAGTACTTC

J: TRBJ1-1
V: TRBV24-1
D: TRBD1
size: -
CDR3: CATSDTPQGAGTEAFF
DNA: TGTGCCACCAGTGACACCCCCCAGGGGGCTGGCACTGAAGCTTTCTTT

J: TRBJ2-2
V: TRBV24-1
D: TRBD1
size: -
CDR3: CATSGRTGGVMTGELFF
DNA: TGTGCCACCAGTGGTCGGACAGGTGGGGTAATGACCGGGGAGCTGTTTTTT

J: TRBJ2-4
V: TRBV3-1/TRBV3-2
D: TRBD2
size: -
CDR3: CASSQDRAGGPRGIQYF
DNA: TGTGCCAGCAGCCAAGACCGAGCGGGAGGGCCCAGGGGCATTCAGTACTTC

J: TRBJ2-2
V: TRBV5-1
D: -
size: -
CDR3: CASSSTAASGELFF
DNA: TGCGCCAGCAGCAGTACAGCGGCCTCAGGGGAGCTGTTTTTT

J: TRBJ1-6
V: TRBV6-5
D: -
size: -
CDR3: CASRYGGTNNSPLHF
DNA: TGTGCCAGCAGATACGGGGGGACCAATAATTCACCCCTCCACTTT

J: TRBJ1-2
V: TRBV7-2
D: -
size: -
CDR3: CASSGLPVTYGYTF
DNA: TGTGCCAGCAGCGGTTTACCGGTCACTTATGGCTACACCTTC

J: TRBJ2-7
V: TRBV27
D: TRBD1
size: -
CDR3: CASSLPWTGRGEQYF
DNA: TGTGCCAGCAGTTTACCTTGGACAGGGCGAGGCGAGCAGTACTTC

J: TRBJ2-6
V: TRBV28
D: -
size: once
CDR3: CASSLYSSGANVLTF
DNA: TGTGCCAGCAGTCTCTACAGCTCTGGGGCCAACGTCCTGACTTTC

J: TRBJ2-5
V: TRBV7-2
D: -
size: -
CDR3: CASSPGPGDRETQYF
DNA: TGTGCCAGCAGCCCCGGGCCGGGGGATAGGGAGACCCAGTACTTC

J: TRBJ2-1
V: TRBV28
D: -
size: few
CDR3: CASSGGGADAYNEQFF
DNA: TGTGCCAGCAGTGGGGGTGGGGCAGACGCCTACAATGAGCAGTTCTTC

J: TRBJ2-3
V: TRBV11-1
D: TRBD2
size: -
CDR3: CASSLGTSGTMNTQYF
DNA: TGTGCCAGCAGCTTAGGGACTAGCGGGACCATGAATACGCAGTATTTT

J: TRBJ2-1
V: TRBV7-7
D: -
size: -
CDR3: CASSLTGAGNNEQFF
DNA: TGTGCTAGCAGCTTAACGGGGGCAGGGAACAATGAGCAGTTCTTC

J: TRBJ2-7
V: TRBV24-1
D: -
size: -
CDR3: CATSDSKYEQYF
DNA: TGTGCCACCAGTGATTCCAAATACGAGCAGTACTTC

J: TRBJ1-6
V: TRBV30
D: -
size: few
CDR3: CAWSPVTENSPLHF
DNA: TGTGCCTGGAGCCCTGTTACGGAAAATTCACCCCTCCACTTT

J: TRBJ2-2
V: TRBV7-8
D: -
size: -
CDR3: CASSTGWTTNTGELFF
DNA: TGTGCCAGCAGCACCGGCTGGACAACGAACACCGGGGAGCTGTTTTTT

J: TRBJ1-4
V: TRBV27
D: -
size: -
CDR3: CASSLNGKLFF
DNA: TGTGCCAGCAGTTTGAACGGAAAACTGTTTTTT

J: TRBJ2-5
V: TRBV27
D: TRBD2
size: once
CDR3: CASSFGGETQYF
DNA: TGTGCCAGCAGTTTCGGGGGGGAGACCCAGTACTTC

J: TRBJ1-2
V: TRBV2
D: -
size: once
CDR3: CASSEASARNYGYTF
DNA: TGTGCCAGCAGTGAAGCATCCGCTAGGAACTATGGCTACACCTTC